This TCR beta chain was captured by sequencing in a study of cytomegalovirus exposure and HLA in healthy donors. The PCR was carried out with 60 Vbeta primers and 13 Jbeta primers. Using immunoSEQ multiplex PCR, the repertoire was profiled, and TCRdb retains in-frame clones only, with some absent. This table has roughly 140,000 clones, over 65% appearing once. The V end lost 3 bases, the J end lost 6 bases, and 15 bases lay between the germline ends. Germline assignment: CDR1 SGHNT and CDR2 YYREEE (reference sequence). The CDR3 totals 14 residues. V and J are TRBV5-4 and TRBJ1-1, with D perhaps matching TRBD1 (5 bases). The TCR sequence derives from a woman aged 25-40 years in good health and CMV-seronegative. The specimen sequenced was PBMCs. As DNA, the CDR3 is TGTGCCAGCAGCTCGAAGCGGGGGGAGGCTGAAGCTTTCTTT. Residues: CASSSKRGEAEAFF.